This T cell receptor (beta chain) came from a study of early T cells in non-severe SARS-CoV-2 infection. About this clonotype: Its antigen is undetermined. A much larger clone is a single base away; this may be a read error.

CDR3 length equals 13 residues. Germline CDR1 SNHLY, CDR2 FYNNEI. V was cut by 10 bases and J by 8 bases, with 17 bases left in between. Notes on the study in general: VDJdb-based matching was biased toward anti-spike CD8 responses and missed private and CD4 specificities.

Unique molecular identifiers were affixed to single, distinct cDNA molecules. TCRdb reprocessed the 5' RACE reads with MiXCR, giving one entry per CDR3 protein. This sample has about 45,000 distinct CDR3 sequences; around a tenth occur once, and the top ten carry about a fifth. This receptor was obtained from an adult who was a healthcare worker with PCR-confirmed SARS-CoV-2 infection or an uninfected control (not recorded which). V usage is TRBV2 and J usage is TRBJ1-4, with D hard to call. The sample comprised whole blood. The CDR3 loop reads CANWRLGGEKLFF. CDR3 DNA: TGTGCCAACTGGCGGCTTGGAGGGGAAAAACTGTTTTTT.